The 11 T cell receptor beta chains below all came from one sample that was sequenced in a study of patients and donors after allogeneic stem cell transplantation. Each CDR3 protein gets one entry after TCRdb re-called the RT-PCR reads with MiXCR. The sample records around 200,000 distinct CDR3 sequences, around 40% being singletons. Sequencing was performed on blood, either unsorted or a sorted T cell fraction (not recorded which). The receptor source for this set is a human donor who was either an allogeneic HSCT recipient or a stem cell or donor lymphocyte infusion donor (not recorded which). It is not recorded whose cells these are; they may come from a transplant donor.

This clonotype was seen only a few times. The rearrangement links TRBV5-1 to TRBJ2-1, with D unresolved. The CDR3 has 14 amino acids. Germline CDR1 reads SGHRS; CDR2 reads YFSETQ. V shed 0 bases and J shed 8 bases, with 12 bases lying between them. CDR3 in DNA: TGCGCCAGCAGCTTGGACCCCCGAGGCGATGAGCAGTTCTTC. This sequence encodes CASSLDPRGDEQFF.

The J gene is TRBJ1-4, the V gene TRBV2; possibly TRBD1 for D (6 bases). Germline V gene lookup returns CDR1 SNHLY and CDR2 FYNNEI. CDR3 length equals 11 residues. The germline V and J ends were trimmed by 8 bases and 13 bases, with 14 bases remaining between them. CDR3 sequence reads: CASGTRGLLFF. As DNA, the CDR3 is TGTGCCAGCGGGACGCGGGGGCTACTGTTTTTT.

The genes are TRBV10-1 and TRBJ2-2; 7 nucleotides align to TRBD1. Germline CDR1 WNHNN, CDR2 SYGVQD (reference sequence). CDR3 length: 14 amino acids. Germline trimming cut 2 bases from V and 12 bases from J; bases unmatched to any gene: 9. The CDR3 region is CASSEAGGSRQLFF. The CDR3 bases are TGCGCCAGCAGTGAGGCAGGGGGAAGCCGGCAGCTGTTTTTT.

This clonotype was detected only a few times. J is TRBJ1-6 and V is TRBV30; D not resolved. The CDR3 sequence is 14 residues long. Germline-derived CDR1 and CDR2 are GTSNPN and SVGIG (reference sequence). V lost 3 bases and J lost 0, with 6 bases in between. The CDR3 coding sequence is TGTGCCTGGAGCTATAGCTCCTATAATTCACCCCTCCACTTT. Amino acids: CAWSYSSYNSPLHF.

This clonotype was found a few times. V and J are TRBV18 and TRBJ2-5; unclear D gene. Germline lookup yields CDR1 KGHSH and CDR2 LQKENI. This CDR3 spans 12 amino acids. Trimming stripped 3 bases from V and 5 bases from J, with 7 bases between. For the CDR3, the DNA is TGTGCCAGCTCACCCTCCGTGGAGACCCAGTACTTC. It specifies CASSPSVETQYF.

The chain joins TRBV3-1 to TRBJ2-3, with 7 bases that match TRBD2. CDR3 length equals 17 residues. V shed 0 bases, J shed 6 bases, and the junction held 12 bases outside the gene matches. CDR1 and CDR2 from the germline V gene are LGHDT and YNNKEL (reference sequence). The CDR3 protein is CASSQERTQRGRDTQYF. In DNA form, the CDR3 reads TGTGCCAGCAGCCAAGAAAGAACCCAGCGGGGTAGGGATACGCAGTATTTT.

The chain recombines TRBV12-3 or TRBV12-4 with TRBJ1-5; the D is unclear. V dropped 4 bases and J dropped 4 bases, with 11 bases sitting between them. The length of the CDR3 is 14 residues. The CDR3 loop reads CASSSVNSNQPQHF. Here the CDR3 DNA reads TGTGCCAGCAGTTCAGTCAATTCGAATCAGCCCCAGCATTTT.

The rearrangement uses TRBV6-6 and TRBJ1-3; 7 nucleotides line up with TRBD1. The CDR3 totals 16 residues. The junction had 8 bases not matched to a gene; V was cut back by 6 bases and J by 0 bases. The germline V gene has CDR1 MNHNY and CDR2 SVGAGI (reference sequence). CDR3 nucleotides: TGTGCCAGCAGGGGTAGACAGGGATACTCTGGAAACACCATATATTTT. Translation: CASRGRQGYSGNTIYF.

The chain recombines TRBV6-2 or TRBV6-3 with TRBJ2-5; D not resolved. The CDR3 consists of 11 residues. Germline V gene lookup returns CDR1 MNHEY and CDR2 SVGEGT. The ends were cut back, 7 bases at V and 4 bases at J, with 7 bases in the middle. The DNA for the CDR3 is TGTGCCAGCACCCCAGGAGAGACCCAGTACTTC. Translated, it gives CASTPGETQYF.

The gene calls are TRBV27 and TRBJ1-6; 7 nucleotides align to TRBD1. Germline values: CDR1 MNHEY, CDR2 SMNVEV (reference sequence). This CDR3 is 15 amino acids long. Trimming took 3 bases from V and 10 from J; bases not matched to a gene: 9. The CDR3 region has the DNA TGTGCCAGCAGTTTCGCCGGGACAGTTTACTCACCCCTCCACTTT. It is translated as CASSFAGTVYSPLHF.

This chain joins TRBV7-3 and TRBJ1-1, with TRBD1 matching over 7 bases. V was pared by 6 bases and J by 0 bases, with 13 bases of the junction left unmatched. CDR1 and CDR2 from the germline V gene are SGHTA and FQGTGA. This CDR3 contains 17 residues. The CDR3 sequence is CASRTTGDSVMNTEAFF. For the CDR3, the DNA is TGTGCCAGCAGAACAACAGGGGATTCAGTCATGAACACTGAAGCTTTCTTT.